The clone carrying this T cell receptor (beta chain) counts as medium-sized. The record originates from a study of T cells after yellow fever vaccination. Each CDR3 protein is one row after TCRdb ran MiXCR on the 5' RACE reads. This sample has 15,000 to 20,000 distinct CDR3 sequences, with more than 4% found just once. J gave up 4 bases and V 5 bases, and 6 bases lay outside the gene matches. CDR1 and CDR2 from the germline V gene are MDHEN and SYDVKM. The CDR3 is 14 residues long. The sequence came from a man younger than 40 who received the YFV17D yellow fever vaccine. The rearrangement joins TRBV28 to TRBJ2-7; 9 positions match TRBD2. The source material was PBMCs, either bulk or a sorted T-cell subset (CD4+, CD8+, memory, or dextramer-sorted; not recorded which), sampled 15 days after the yellow fever booster vaccination. CDR3 DNA sequence: TGTGCCAGCAGTCGGCGGGGGGGAGTATACGAGCAGTACTTC. It is translated as CASSRRGGVYEQYF.